This entry lists 8 T cell receptor beta chains sequenced from one sample in a study of shared clonotypes between healthy human individuals. The repertoire was sequenced with immunoSEQ multiplex PCR; TCRdb's copy has only in-frame clones and lacks some. The table lists 2 million to 3 million clones, more than 80% of them singletons. The sample taken for sequencing was naive CD4+ T cells sorted from blood. Subset in this sample: CD45RA+ positively selected. These receptors were taken from a man younger than 30 in good health.

The table lists this clone with a count of one. The chain has TRBV14 and TRBJ2-5; TRBD2 is a possible D gene (5 bases). CDR1 and CDR2 (germline): SGHDN, FVKESK. This CDR3 is built from 13 residues. The V end lost 4 bases, the J end lost 1 base, and 7 bases lay between the germline ends. CDR3 nucleotides: TGTGCCAGCAGCCGGACTCTCCAAGAGACCCAGTACTTC. Its protein is CASSRTLQETQYF.

The rearrangement joins TRBV10-3 to TRBJ2-5, with a possible D match to TRBD2 (5 bases). This CDR3 contains 13 residues. V dropped 3 bases and J dropped 11 bases, with 16 bases sitting between them. Germline loops: CDR1 ENHRY, CDR2 SYGVKD. CDR3 coding DNA: TGTGCCATCAGTGATATCTGGTCAAGGGAGCAGTACTTC. It encodes CAISDIWSREQYF.

The genes are TRBV5-6 and TRBJ2-1, with TRBD1 matching 9 bases. V was clipped by 2 bases and J by 7 bases; unmatched bases: 7. The germline CDR1 and CDR2 sequences are SGHDT and YYEEEE. The CDR3 has 15 residues. The CDR3 protein is CASSFTGGAVNEQFF. CDR3 DNA sequence: TGTGCCAGCAGCTTCACAGGGGGCGCCGTGAATGAGCAGTTCTTC.

This clone was counted a single time. The V gene is TRBV5-1, the J gene TRBJ2-3, with TRBD2 matching 12 bases. The germline gives CDR1 SGHRS, CDR2 YFSETQ. With V trimmed by 1 base and J by 5 bases, 2 bases remained unmatched. This CDR3 has 15 amino acids. The CDR3 here is CASSLKLAGGDTQYF. CDR3 coding DNA: TGCGCCAGCAGCTTGAAACTAGCGGGGGGAGATACGCAGTATTTT.

A single count supports this clone. The V gene is TRBV11-2, the J gene TRBJ2-1; weak D call: TRBD2 (5 bases). CDR3 length equals 15 residues. The V gene's germline CDR1 is SGHAT and CDR2 FQNNGV. V was trimmed by 5 bases and J by 7 bases, leaving 18 bases between them. In DNA form, the CDR3 reads TGTGCCAGCAGCCGAGATTCTAGCAATGGGAATGAGCAGTTCTTC. This gives the protein CASSRDSSNGNEQFF. Full variable domain (remainder filled in from reference TRBV11-2 and TRBJ2-1): EAGVAQSPRYKIIEKRQSVAFWCNPISGHATLYWYQQILGQGPKLLIQFQNNGVVDDSQLPKDRFSAERLKGVDSTLKIQPAKLEDSAVYLCASSRDSSNGNEQFFGPGTRLTVL.

This rearrangement joins TRBV6-6 to TRBJ1-3; TRBD1 matches at 8 bases. In germline, CDR1 is MNHNY, CDR2 SVGAGI (reference sequence). V shed 6 bases, J shed 0 bases, and the junction held 4 bases outside the gene matches. The CDR3 runs to 15 residues. Here the CDR3 reads CASRRQGRSGNTIYF. As DNA, the CDR3 is TGTGCCAGCAGGAGACAGGGGCGCTCTGGAAACACCATATATTTT.

The rearrangement links TRBV19 to TRBJ2-2, with 7 bases that match TRBD1. Germline assignment: CDR1 LNHDA and CDR2 SQIVND (reference sequence). Trimming at V came to 7 bases and at J to 5 bases, leaving 7 bases not matched to a gene. The CDR3 is 14 residues long. The CDR3, as DNA: TGTGCCAGTACCGTTGACAGGGTTACCGGGGAGCTGTTTTTT. The encoded protein is CASTVDRVTGELFF.

This chain joins TRBV7-6 and TRBJ2-5; no reliable D call. The ends were cut back, 2 bases at V and 4 bases at J, with 5 bases in the middle. The CDR3 contains 12 residues. Germline values: CDR1 SGHVS, CDR2 FNYEAQ. CDR3 nucleotide sequence: TGTGCCAGCAGCTTATACGGAGAGACCCAGTACTTC. Protein: CASSLYGETQYF.